Shown below are 20 T cell receptor beta chains from a single sample sequenced in a study of blood T cell repertoires in COVID-19 (dated by TCRdb to 2018 to 2021). Libraries were prepared through the immunoSEQ multiplex PCR assay. This immuneACCESS table, as held by TCRdb, lists in-frame sequences with V and J called but not all clones. Of the missing ones, under half trace to an unresolved V gene in checked studies; the others have no known cause. In this sample the table shows 200,000 to 250,000 clones, 60% to 85% of which occur a single time. About 7.2% of the sample is in the top ten clones. Sequencing was done on a sample of peripheral blood. The receptors derive from a woman in her seventies with acute or convalescent COVID-19.

J is TRBJ2-5 and V is TRBV5-4; perhaps TRBD2 as D (6 bases). V was cut by 0 bases and J by 4 bases, with 10 bases left in between. This CDR3 has 14 amino acids. Germline CDR1 reads SGHNT; CDR2 reads YYREEE (reference sequence). CDR3 in DNA: TGTGCCAGCAGCTTGGCCTGGCGGGGAGAGACCCAGTACTTC. It translates to CASSLAWRGETQYF. Drawing the rest from reference TRBV5-4 and TRBJ2-5, the complete variable domain is ETGVTQSPTHLIKTRGQQVTLRCSSQSGHNTVSWYQQALGQGPQFIFQYYREEENGRGNFPPRFSGLQFPNYSSELNVNALELDDSALYLCASSLAWRGETQYFGPGTRLLVL.

The chain joins TRBV11-2 to TRBJ2-7; the D gene is possibly TRBD2 (7 bases). Germline CDR1 is SGHAT and CDR2 is FQNNGV. The CDR3 sequence is 16 residues long. V was pared by 2 bases and J by 7 bases, with 21 bases between. The CDR3 DNA follows: TGTGCCAGCAGCTTATCGAAGGGGGGGGCCAGGAAAGAGCAGTACTTC. This gives the protein CASSLSKGGARKEQYF.

This clone was counted once. The chain joins TRBV9 to TRBJ2-7, with 8 bases fitting TRBD1. The CDR3 has 15 residues. Per the germline V gene, CDR1 is SGDLS and CDR2 is YYNGEE. Unmatched junction bases numbered 7, after V lost 2 bases and J lost 3 bases. Here the CDR3 DNA reads TGTGCCAGCAGCGTCGCCGGGACAGGTAACTACGAGCAGTACTTC. This encodes CASSVAGTGNYEQYF.

The count of this clone is one. This chain uses TRBV5-5 with TRBJ2-5; D gene unclear. This CDR3 has 14 amino acids. Germline CDR1 SGHKS, CDR2 YYEKEE (reference sequence). V was clipped by 4 bases and J by 0 bases, with 10 bases between them. The CDR3 loop is CASSPHRDQETQYF. The DNA for the CDR3 is TGTGCCAGCAGCCCGCACCGGGACCAAGAGACCCAGTACTTC. Full variable domain (remainder filled in from reference TRBV5-5 and TRBJ2-5): DAGVTQSPTHLIKTRGQQVTLRCSPISGHKSVSWYQQVLGQGPQFIFQYYEKEERGRGNFPDRFSARQFPNYSSELNVNALLLGDSALYLCASSPHRDQETQYFGPGTRLLVL.

The chain joins TRBV4-3 to TRBJ1-3; D remains ambiguous. Germline CDR1 reads LGHNA; CDR2 reads YSLEER. Trimming stripped 1 base from V and 2 bases from J, with 9 bases between. This CDR3 has 15 residues. The CDR3 bases are TGCGCCAGCAGCCAAGGCTCGGGAGCTGGAAACACCATATATTTT. It translates to CASSQGSGAGNTIYF.

This chain uses TRBV4-1 with TRBJ2-7, with 10 bases that match TRBD1. Germline V gene lookup returns CDR1 MGHRA and CDR2 YSYEKL. The length of the CDR3 is 15 residues. V trimming: 3 bases; J trimming: 3 bases; junction bases outside the gene matches: 5. CDR3 in DNA: TGCGCCAGCAGCCAGGGACAGGGGTGGTACTACGAGCAGTACTTC. This sequence encodes CASSQGQGWYYEQYF.

This rearrangement joins TRBV7-2 to TRBJ2-5; D perhaps matches TRBD1 (5 bases). With 2 bases removed from V and 2 bases from J, the gap between germline ends came to 12 bases. The CDR3 contains 15 residues. CDR1 and CDR2 from the germline V gene are SGHTA and FQGNSA. The CDR3 sequence: CASSLFRGVQETQYF. The DNA for the CDR3 is TGTGCCAGCAGCTTATTTAGGGGCGTTCAAGAGACCCAGTACTTC. Combining the CDR3 with reference TRBV7-2 and TRBJ2-5 gives the whole variable domain GAGVSQSPSNKVTEKGKDVELRCDPISGHTALYWYRQSLGQGLEFLIYFQGNSAPDKSGLPSDRFSAERTGGSVSTLTIQRTQQEDSAVYLCASSLFRGVQETQYFGPGTRLLVL.

The genes are TRBV28 and TRBJ1-5, with TRBD1 matching over 8 bases. This CDR3 comprises 15 residues. After removal of 7 bases from V and 5 bases from J, the junction contained 10 bases not matched to a gene. CDR1 is MDHEN, CDR2 SYDVKM, per germline. Here the CDR3 reads CASTSGQGVYQPQHF. CDR3 nucleotide sequence: TGTGCCAGCACTTCAGGACAGGGTGTTTATCAGCCCCAGCATTTT.

This clone was counted a few times. The rearrangement joins TRBV5-6 to TRBJ1-2; TRBD1 agrees at 9 bases. CDR1 is SGHDT and CDR2 is YYEEEE in the germline V gene. Trimming cost V 2 bases and J 2 bases; bases outside gene matches: 10. This CDR3 comprises 17 residues. The DNA of the CDR3 is TGTGCCAGCAGCTTCAGCGGGACAGGGTATAACAACTATGGCTACACCTTC. Protein: CASSFSGTGYNNYGYTF.

The chain has TRBV6-5 and TRBJ1-6, with TRBD1 matching 10 bases. The CDR3 runs to 14 residues. Germline V gene sequence: CDR1 MNHEY, CDR2 SVGAGI. V dropped 10 bases and J dropped 8; count of bases not matched to a gene: 8. CDR3 nucleotide sequence: TGTGCCAACTCCCTAGGACAGGGGGATTCACCCCTCCACTTT. Encoded protein: CANSLGQGDSPLHF.

This clone occurred a few times. The chain is built from TRBV6-5 and TRBJ1-4; 10 nucleotides agree with TRBD1. The V and J ends lost 4 bases and 11 bases, in that order; junction bases with no gene match: 7. The CDR3 runs to 14 residues. Germline V gene data show CDR1 as MNHEY and CDR2 as SVGAGI. CDR3 sequence (DNA): TGTGCCAGCAGTTTTCGGGACAGGGGACGTAAACTGTTTTTT. Translated, it gives CASSFRDRGRKLFF.

V and J are TRBV7-2 and TRBJ2-5; TRBD1 might be the D (5 bases). V lost 0 bases to trimming and J lost 1 base, with 9 bases between them. Looked up from germline, CDR1 is SGHTA and CDR2 is FQGNSA. This CDR3 is 15 amino acids long. The CDR3 region has the DNA TGTGCCAGCAGCTTAGCGGGGCGGTTCCAAGAGACCCAGTACTTC. Amino acids: CASSLAGRFQETQYF. Based on the CDR3 plus reference TRBV7-2 and TRBJ2-5, the full variable domain is GAGVSQSPSNKVTEKGKDVELRCDPISGHTALYWYRQSLGQGLEFLIYFQGNSAPDKSGLPSDRFSAERTGGSVSTLTIQRTQQEDSAVYLCASSLAGRFQETQYFGPGTRLLVL.

This chain connects TRBV18 to TRBJ2-3, with D hard to call. The CDR3 is 14 amino acids. Between the trimmed V and J ends, which lost 0 bases and 5 bases, there was a span of 9 bases. Germline assignment: CDR1 KGHSH and CDR2 LQKENI. The CDR3 sequence: CASSPPAPRDTQYF. CDR3 sequence (DNA): TGTGCCAGCTCACCACCTGCCCCTAGAGATACGCAGTATTTT.

This clone has just one count. The chain links TRBV4-1 to TRBJ2-3; 12 bases are a match to TRBD2. Germline V CDR1 and CDR2: MGHRA, YSYEKL. This CDR3 has 16 amino acids. Losses at the gene ends were 4 bases for V and 2 bases for J; bases not matched to a gene: 4. This CDR3 reads CASSRTSGGTTDTQYF. The CDR3 nucleotides are TGCGCCAGCAGCCGCACTAGCGGGGGGACCACAGATACGCAGTATTTT.

The V and J genes are TRBV5-1 and TRBJ2-5; D not certain. The CDR3 loop spans 13 amino acids. Per germline, CDR1 SGHRS and CDR2 YFSETQ. V lost 0 bases, J lost 4 bases, and 7 bases lay in between. This CDR3 is CASSLGRRETQYF. The CDR3 DNA reads as TGCGCCAGCAGCTTGGGCAGAAGAGAGACCCAGTACTTC.

The rearrangement joins TRBV18 to TRBJ2-3, with TRBD2 matching 7 bases. Germline V gene sequence: CDR1 KGHSH, CDR2 LQKENI. J was trimmed by 5 bases and V by 2 bases; bases with no gene match: 10. The CDR3 totals 16 residues. The CDR3, as DNA: TGTGCCAGCTCACCATCCGCCAGCGGGGTAAGAGATACGCAGTATTTT. It codes for CASSPSASGVRDTQYF.

DNA of the CDR3: TGTGCCAGCAGGGGCCGCACAGGGTACACTGAAGCTTTCTTT. Protein product: CASRGRTGYTEAFF. The rearrangement links TRBV6-6 to TRBJ1-1; D perhaps matches TRBD1 (6 bases). From germline, CDR1 is MNHNY and CDR2 SVGAGI (reference sequence). The CDR3 is made up of 14 amino acids. V was trimmed by 6 bases and J by 3 bases, leaving 14 bases between them.

This chain links TRBV10-1 with TRBJ2-1; tentative D call: TRBD2 (7 bases). Trimming took 5 bases from V and 8 from J, leaving 13 bases between them. CDR3 size: 13 residues. Per germline, CDR1 WNHNN and CDR2 SYGVQD (reference sequence). The CDR3 DNA follows: TGCGCCAGCAGTCTGAGGGGGGGCGATGAGCAGTTCTTC. This gives the protein CASSLRGGDEQFF.

CDR3: CASSEASGGSLSYNEQFF. In DNA form, the CDR3 reads TGTGCCAGCAGTGAAGCTTCTGGGGGCAGCCTCTCCTACAATGAGCAGTTCTTC. This sequence joins TRBV6-1 and TRBJ2-1; D perhaps matches TRBD1 (6 bases). V dropped 0 bases and J dropped 0 bases, with 15 bases sitting between them. The CDR3 length is 18 residues. Looked up from germline, CDR1 is MNHNS and CDR2 is SASEGT.

This clone was counted between two and nine times. This chain connects TRBV6-5 to TRBJ1-2; no reliable D call. Deletions cut 7 bases from V and 7 bases from J, with 22 bases between. This CDR3 contains 15 residues. Germline CDR1 is MNHEY and CDR2 is SVGAGI. The CDR3 here is CASTSLSAEALGYTF. CDR3 DNA sequence: TGTGCCAGCACCTCCCTGTCCGCGGAAGCACTTGGCTACACCTTC.